The rows below give T cell receptor beta chains drawn from one sample of a study of blood T cell repertoires in COVID-19. Produced via immunoSEQ multiplex PCR; TCRdb's table is partial and in-frame only. This sample carries around 100,000 clones, over 70% of them seen once, and the ten largest clones take under 15%. Sequenced material: peripheral blood. Source of these receptors: a human donor in a cohort sampled during active or convalescent COVID-19. The CDR3 runs from the conserved cysteine through the conserved F or W. D genes are given only for firm matches. Some rows mark clone size as missing; the rest say once, few, many or name a class of expanded clone.

size | J | D | V | CDR3 | DNA
- | TRBJ2-7 | - | TRBV7-9 | CASSRSNSEQYF | TGTGCCAGCAGCCGCTCGAACTCGGAGCAGTACTTC
- | TRBJ1-2 | TRBD1 | TRBV5-8 | CASSWGDRGHGYTF | TGTGCCAGCAGCTGGGGGGACAGGGGACATGGCTACACCTTC
- | TRBJ2-1 | TRBD1 | TRBV28 | CASSPGGSYNEQFF | TGTGCCAGCAGTCCAGGGGGCTCCTACAATGAGCAGTTCTTC
few | TRBJ2-7 | - | TRBV11-2 | CASSSEAGLYEQYF | TGTGCCAGCAGCTCTGAGGCGGGACTCTACGAGCAGTACTTC
- | TRBJ2-3 | - | TRBV3-1/TRBV3-2 | CASSQALGDWDTQYF | TGTGCCAGCAGCCAAGCACTAGGGGACTGGGATACGCAGTATTTT
few | TRBJ2-4 | TRBD2 | TRBV19 | CASMGPGLAPIQYF | TGTGCCAGTATGGGGCCGGGACTAGCGCCAATTCAGTACTTC
once | TRBJ2-5 | TRBD1 | TRBV14 | CASSQAYAGTEETQYF | TGTGCCAGCAGCCAAGCTTACGCCGGGACAGAAGAGACCCAGTACTTC
- | TRBJ1-2 | - | TRBV12-3/TRBV12-4 | CASSSFRGYGYTF | TGTGCCAGCAGCTCTTTTAGGGGTTATGGCTACACCTTC
- | TRBJ1-5 | - | TRBV10-3 | CAISRQRDQPQHF | TGTGCCATCAGTCGGCAGAGGGATCAGCCCCAGCATTTT
- | TRBJ2-1 | - | TRBV6-5 | CASTNRGKGSKQFF | TGTGCCAGCACCAACAGAGGGAAAGGAAGTAAGCAGTTCTTC
- | TRBJ2-3 | - | TRBV24-1 | CATSDFYSNTDTQYF | TGTGCCACCAGTGATTTTTACAGCAACACAGATACGCAGTATTTT
- | TRBJ1-2 | - | TRBV3-1/TRBV3-2 | CASSQVAGKGYTF | TGTGCCAGCAGCCAAGTGGCGGGAAAAGGCTACACCTTC
- | TRBJ2-1 | - | TRBV3-1/TRBV3-2 | CASSQDPGDEQFF | TGTGCCAGCAGCCAAGATCCCGGGGATGAGCAGTTCTTC
- | TRBJ1-5 | TRBD1 | TRBV19 | CASQGVTNQPQHF | TGTGCCAGTCAGGGGGTTACCAATCAGCCCCAGCATTTT
- | TRBJ1-1 | TRBD1 | TRBV19 | CASSTTGGTEAFF | TGTGCCAGTAGTACAACAGGGGGCACTGAAGCTTTCTTT
- | TRBJ1-5 | - | TRBV7-3 | CASSQGPGLPQHF | TGTGCCAGCAGCCAGGGGCCGGGGTTGCCCCAGCATTTT
- | TRBJ2-2 | - | TRBV5-1 | CASSWGQSPGELFF | TGCGCCAGCAGCTGGGGACAATCTCCCGGGGAGCTGTTTTTT
- | TRBJ2-7 | TRBD1 | TRBV19 | CASSSPGTGGKYEQYF | TGTGCCAGTAGTAGCCCCGGGACAGGGGGCAAGTACGAGCAGTACTTC
- | TRBJ1-4 | - | TRBV9 | CASSRRTGANEKLFF | TGTGCCAGCAGCAGGAGGACCGGGGCTAATGAAAAACTGTTTTTT
- | TRBJ1-1 | TRBD1 | TRBV6-2/TRBV6-3 | CASSLDRGWNTEAFF | TGTGCCAGCAGTCTGGACAGGGGGTGGAACACTGAAGCTTTCTTT
- | TRBJ1-5 | - | TRBV7-9 | CASSFRQASSQPQHF | TGTGCCAGCAGCTTTCGACAGGCCAGTAGTCAGCCCCAGCATTTT
few | TRBJ2-3 | - | TRBV9 | CASSRELGADTQYF | TGTGCCAGCAGTAGGGAGTTAGGTGCAGATACGCAGTATTTT
once | TRBJ2-3 | - | TRBV9 | CASSVEVASDTQYF | TGTGCCAGCAGCGTAGAGGTAGCCTCAGATACGCAGTATTTT
- | TRBJ1-2 | - | TRBV6-5 | CASSSLGGGGGYGYTF | TGTGCCAGCAGTTCCCTCGGGGGGGGTGGAGGCTATGGCTACACCTTC
- | TRBJ2-7 | TRBD1 | TRBV5-1 | CASSLVGQVFHEQYF | TGCGCCAGCAGCTTAGTCGGACAGGTCTTCCACGAGCAGTACTTC
- | TRBJ2-3 | TRBD2 | TRBV5-6 | CASSLAASGGVPDTQYF | TGTGCCAGCAGCTTGGCCGCTAGCGGGGGGGTCCCAGATACGCAGTATTTT
once | TRBJ1-6 | TRBD1 | TRBV6-5 | CASSTGTGVLALHF | TGTGCCAGCAGTACCGGGACAGGGGTCTTAGCCCTCCACTTT
few | TRBJ2-6 | - | TRBV15 | CATSSSGASGANVLTF | TGTGCCACCAGCAGCTCAGGGGCATCTGGGGCCAACGTCCTGACTTTC
once | TRBJ1-1 | - | TRBV7-2 | CASSFSGNTEAFF | TGTGCCAGCAGCTTCTCAGGGAACACTGAAGCTTTCTTT
- | TRBJ1-6 | TRBD1 | TRBV15 | CATSRGGGQPNSPLHF | TGTGCCACCAGCAGAGGAGGGGGACAGCCTAATTCACCCCTCCACTTT
- | TRBJ2-1 | - | TRBV7-3 | CASSLVPGYNEQFF | TGTGCCAGCAGCTTAGTTCCGGGTTACAATGAGCAGTTCTTC
- | TRBJ2-4 | TRBD2 | TRBV5-5 | CASSFGLAEGIQYF | TGTGCCAGCAGCTTTGGACTAGCGGAAGGAATTCAGTACTTC
- | TRBJ1-2 | - | TRBV12-3/TRBV12-4 | CASSLLGEDGYTF | TGTGCCAGCAGTTTATTGGGGGAGGATGGCTACACCTTC
- | TRBJ2-7 | TRBD1 | TRBV28 | CASSLFGDRDEQYF | TGTGCCAGCAGTTTATTTGGTGACAGGGACGAGCAGTACTTC
- | TRBJ1-5 | - | TRBV24-1 | CATSGGPTQPQHF | TGTGCCACCAGTGGGGGCCCCACTCAGCCCCAGCATTTT
few | TRBJ2-3 | - | TRBV19 | CASSIQGLGDTQYF | TGTGCCAGTAGTATACAGGGCTTAGGAGATACGCAGTATTTT
- | TRBJ1-6 | - | TRBV3-1/TRBV3-2 | CASSQDLGSSYNSPLHF | TGTGCCAGCAGCCAAGATCTGGGCAGCTCCTATAATTCACCCCTCCACTTT
once | TRBJ1-1 | - | TRBV4-1 | CASSLGEGGTEAFF | TGCGCCAGCAGCCTCGGCGAGGGCGGCACTGAAGCTTTCTTT
- | TRBJ1-2 | TRBD1 | TRBV9 | CASSPTGEVYGYTF | TGTGCCAGCAGCCCTACAGGGGAGGTTTATGGCTACACCTTC
- | TRBJ1-2 | - | TRBV27 | CASSLSIAVGGYTF | TGTGCCAGCAGTTTATCGATTGCGGTTGGGGGCTACACCTTC
- | TRBJ2-7 | - | TRBV3-1/TRBV3-2 | CASSRREQRREQYF | TGTGCCAGCAGCCGACGGGAACAGCGGAGGGAGCAGTACTTC
- | TRBJ1-5 | TRBD1 | TRBV27 | CASSPQDRGRQPQHF | TGTGCCAGCAGTCCGCAGGACAGGGGGCGACAGCCCCAGCATTTT
- | TRBJ2-5 | TRBD1 | TRBV2 | CASRQDRGWTQYF | TGTGCCAGCAGGCAGGACAGGGGGTGGACCCAGTACTTC
once | TRBJ1-1 | - | TRBV10-3 | CASAGGMNTEAFF | TGTGCCTCGGCGGGGGGGATGAACACTGAAGCTTTCTTT
- | TRBJ1-2 | - | TRBV27 | CASSTLPGGGNYGYTF | TGTGCCAGCAGCACCCTTCCAGGAGGCGGCAACTATGGCTACACCTTC
- | TRBJ2-3 | - | TRBV7-2 | CASSLTAGETDTQYF | TGTGCCAGCAGCTTAACGGCAGGGGAGACAGATACGCAGTATTTT
few | TRBJ1-6 | - | TRBV19 | CASSMAGSQSPLHF | TGTGCCAGTAGTATGGCAGGGTCTCAATCACCCCTCCACTTT
- | TRBJ1-2 | - | TRBV12-3/TRBV12-4 | CASSLDSGGYTF | TGTGCCAGCAGTTTAGACTCAGGTGGCTACACCTTC
- | TRBJ1-1 | TRBD1 | TRBV11-3 | CASSLYSGTGGTEAFF | TGTGCCAGCAGCCTTTATTCCGGGACAGGGGGGACTGAAGCTTTCTTT
- | TRBJ2-1 | - | TRBV2 | CASSDEGDEQFF | TGTGCCAGCAGTGATGAGGGGGATGAGCAGTTCTTC
- | TRBJ1-1 | - | TRBV29-1 | CSGLEGREAFF | TGCAGCGGACTTGAAGGTAGAGAAGCTTTCTTT
- | TRBJ1-6 | TRBD1 | TRBV4-2 | CASRHGQGASPLHF | TGTGCCAGCAGACACGGACAGGGCGCTTCACCCCTCCACTTT
- | TRBJ2-6 | - | TRBV18 | CASSPPLGGANVLTF | TGTGCCAGCTCACCACCCCTCGGGGGGGCCAACGTCCTGACTTTC
- | TRBJ1-2 | - | TRBV24-1 | CATSDGGTETNYGYTF | TGTGCCACCAGTGACGGCGGGACTGAAACTAACTATGGCTACACCTTC
once | TRBJ1-5 | - | TRBV11-3 | CASSLGPGGTQPQHF | TGTGCCAGCAGCTTAGGGCCGGGAGGCACTCAGCCCCAGCATTTT
- | TRBJ2-1 | TRBD2 | TRBV11-3 | CASSLRSGGRNEQFF | TGTGCCAGCAGCTTACGCAGCGGGGGGAGGAATGAGCAGTTCTTC
many | TRBJ1-2 | TRBD1 | TRBV5-1 | CASSGTGTGKRQSGYTF | TGCGCCAGCAGCGGCACCGGGACAGGGAAGCGCCAAAGTGGCTACACCTTC